The 23 T cell receptor beta chains below all came from one sample that was sequenced in a study of blood T cell repertoires in COVID-19. Here immunoSEQ multiplex PCR was the method, and the copy in TCRdb shows in-frame clones only, minus some. The table lists 45,000 to 55,000 clones, around 83% of them singletons. The sequencing input was peripheral blood. The origin of the receptors is a man aged 45-65 years with acute or convalescent COVID-19.

This clone was detected once. The rearrangement joins TRBV9 to TRBJ1-2, with TRBD1 as a possible D gene (6 bases). CDR3 length: 13 amino acids. The V and J ends lost 3 bases and 3 bases respectively, with 9 bases between them. Germline CDR1 reads SGDLS; CDR2 reads YYNGEE. The CDR3 loop reads CASSAGQYYGYTF. The CDR3 nucleotides read TGTGCCAGCAGCGCCGGACAGTACTATGGCTACACCTTC.

V gene TRBV5-1 combines with J gene TRBJ2-7; 9 nucleotides line up with TRBD1. Germline V CDR1 and CDR2: SGHRS, YFSETQ. The CDR3 is 12 residues long. The ends lost 4 bases at V and 6 bases at J; junction bases unmatched: 2. Here the CDR3 DNA reads TGCGCCAGCAGCAAGGGACAGGGCGAGCAGTACTTC. Translating gives CASSKGQGEQYF.

This clone was recorded a few times. The chain joins TRBV9 to TRBJ2-1, with 8 nucleotides matching TRBD2. The length of the CDR3 is 14 residues. Germline-derived CDR1 and CDR2 are SGDLS and YYNGEE. V was clipped by 1 base and J by 8 bases; unmatched bases: 5. In DNA, the CDR3 is TGTGCCAGCAGCGTACTTAGCGGGGTGGATGAGCAGTTCTTC. This encodes CASSVLSGVDEQFF.

V usage is TRBV12-3 or TRBV12-4 and J usage is TRBJ1-4, with 7 bases fitting TRBD1. There are 13 residues in the CDR3. V shed 5 bases, J shed 7 bases, and the junction held 4 bases outside the gene matches. CDR3: CASSIDRVEKLFF. The CDR3, as DNA: TGTGCCAGCAGTATCGACAGGGTTGAAAAACTGTTTTTT.

The V call is TRBV9, the J call TRBJ2-1, with a tentative D call TRBD2 (5 bases). CDR1 and CDR2 from the germline V gene are SGDLS and YYNGEE. With 9 bases removed from V and 4 bases from J, the gap between germline ends came to 14 bases. The CDR3 is 13 residues long. This chain's CDR3 is CATSLGEYNEQFF. The CDR3 DNA sequence: TGTGCCACCTCGCTCGGGGAGTACAATGAGCAGTTCTTC.

The CDR3 DNA follows: TGTGCCAGCAGTCTAGGAGGGAACTTAGATACGCAGTATTTT. Its translation: CASSLGGNLDTQYF. J is TRBJ2-3 and V is TRBV27; TRBD2 might be the D (6 bases). Trimming pared 5 bases from V and 5 bases from J, leaving 14 bases between. The CDR3 length is 14 residues. Germline V lookup: CDR1 MNHEY, CDR2 SMNVEV (reference sequence).

The chain joins TRBV29-1 to TRBJ2-7, with 7 bases lining up with TRBD2. Germline V lookup: CDR1 SQVTM, CDR2 ANQGSEA. The V and J ends lost 5 bases and 2 bases, in that order; junction bases with no gene match: 12. The CDR3 sequence is 15 residues long. The CDR3 loop is CSVQRRGGSAYEQYF. In DNA form, the CDR3 reads TGCAGCGTTCAAAGGCGCGGGGGAAGTGCCTACGAGCAGTACTTC.

This clone was observed a few times. V gene TRBV6-5 combines with J gene TRBJ1-2; 7 bases agree with TRBD1. V shed 3 bases and J 4 bases; nucleotides not matched to a gene: 2. Germline V gives CDR1 MNHEY, CDR2 SVGAGI. This CDR3 region has 13 residues. The CDR3 is CASSYPGGYGYTF. The CDR3 bases are TGTGCCAGCAGTTATCCAGGGGGCTATGGCTACACCTTC.

The chain joins TRBV14 to TRBJ2-5; D not certain. In germline, CDR1 is SGHDN, CDR2 FVKESK. This CDR3 contains 13 residues. The ends were cut back, 2 bases at V and 5 bases at J, with 9 bases in the middle. CDR3 nucleotide sequence: TGTGCCAGCAGCCAATTTGGGCACGAGACCCAGTACTTC. It codes for CASSQFGHETQYF.

This chain connects TRBV10-3 to TRBJ2-7; D unclear. V was pared by 5 bases and J by 0 bases, with 11 bases between. The CDR3 runs 14 residues. CDR1 and CDR2 from the germline V gene are ENHRY and SYGVKD. CDR3 nucleotides: TGTGCCATCAGTAAAGAGATGAACTCCTACGAGCAGTACTTC. Translation gives CAISKEMNSYEQYF.

The chain employs TRBV4-3 and TRBJ2-1; TRBD1 might be the D (6 bases). The CDR3 extends over 15 amino acids. Germline V lookup: CDR1 LGHNA, CDR2 YSLEER. Trimming shortened V by 2 bases and J by 2 bases, and 10 bases separated the two germline ends. This CDR3 reads CASSQIGQTYNEQFF. The CDR3 DNA follows: TGCGCCAGCAGCCAAATTGGACAGACCTACAATGAGCAGTTCTTC.

The chain has TRBV27 and TRBJ2-1; 10 nucleotides match TRBD2. V lost 5 bases, J lost 4 bases, and 8 bases stayed unmatched. The CDR3 spans 16 residues. Germline V gene lookup returns CDR1 MNHEY and CDR2 SMNVEV (reference sequence). The CDR3, as DNA: TGTGCCAGCAGTCTGTTAGCGGGAGGCACTTACAATGAGCAGTTCTTC. Translating it yields CASSLLAGGTYNEQFF.

V gene TRBV7-2 combines with J gene TRBJ2-2, with D perhaps TRBD1 (5 bases). This CDR3 has 15 residues. The V and J ends lost 5 bases and 0 bases respectively, with 10 bases between them. The V gene's germline CDR1 is SGHTA and CDR2 FQGNSA. The CDR3 reads CASSPQGSNTGELFF. The DNA for the CDR3 is TGTGCCAGCAGCCCGCAGGGATCGAACACCGGGGAGCTGTTTTTT.

The chain has TRBV18 and TRBJ1-2, with 9 positions matching TRBD1. Trimming took 4 bases from V and 8 from J; bases not matched to a gene: 11. The CDR3 length is 15 residues. Germline CDR1 is KGHSH and CDR2 is LQKENI. DNA of the CDR3: TGTGCCAGCTCACGGGACAGGGAAGCTTTTGGGGGCTACACCTTC. Translation: CASSRDREAFGGYTF. Full variable domain (outside the CDR3, taken from reference TRBV18 and TRBJ1-2): NAGVMQNPRHLVRRRGQEARLRCSPMKGHSHVYWYRQLPEEGLKFMVYLQKENIIDESGMPKERFSAEFPKEGPSILRIQQVVRGDSAAYFCASSRDREAFGGYTFGSGTRLTVV.

Points on this clone: At the DNA level, this CDR3 is encoded by other sequences in the same sample as well. This chain connects TRBV19 to TRBJ2-2; possible D gene TRBD1, 5 bases. V was clipped by 4 bases and J by 1 base, with 7 bases between them. Germline V gene lookup returns CDR1 LNHDA and CDR2 SQIVND (reference sequence). CDR3 size: 14 residues. The CDR3 nucleotides are TGTGCCAGTAGTAAAACAGGGAACACCGGGGAGCTGTTTTTT. Protein sequence: CASSKTGNTGELFF.

The chain recombines TRBV19 with TRBJ1-2, with D tentatively TRBD1 (6 bases). V shed 3 bases and J shed 4 bases, with 9 bases lying between them. Germline-derived CDR1 and CDR2 are LNHDA and SQIVND (reference sequence). The CDR3 runs to 13 residues. The CDR3 sequence is CASSIAGAYGYTF. For the CDR3, the DNA is TGTGCCAGTAGTATCGCGGGGGCCTATGGCTACACCTTC.

This clone was found once. The rearrangement links TRBV6-2 or TRBV6-3 to TRBJ2-1, with D perhaps matching TRBD2 (6 bases). CDR3 length equals 20 residues. The V end was cut by 4 bases, the J end by 0 bases, with 25 bases between. The germline gives CDR1 MNHEY, CDR2 SVGEGT. The CDR3 is CASSSDPMGVAAYSYNEQFF. The CDR3 DNA is TGTGCCAGCAGTTCAGACCCCATGGGGGTAGCGGCCTACTCCTACAATGAGCAGTTCTTC.

This rearrangement joins TRBV7-8 to TRBJ2-3, with a possible D match to TRBD2 (6 bases). This CDR3 has 13 residues. Trimming removed 5 bases from V and 6 bases from J, with 12 bases in between. Germline-derived CDR1 and CDR2 are SGHVS and FQNEAQ. The CDR3 DNA reads as TGTGCCAGCAGCGGCGGGATAACGGATACGCAGTATTTT. As protein: CASSGGITDTQYF.

This chain uses TRBV20-1 with TRBJ2-1, with a tentative D call TRBD2 (6 bases). Trimming left V 7 bases short and J 4 bases short, with 17 bases between. The length of the CDR3 is 14 residues. CDR1 is DFQATT, CDR2 SNEGSKA, per germline (reference sequence). CDR3 sequence reads: CSDSSGGGYNEQFF. The CDR3 DNA is TGCAGTGATAGTAGCGGTGGAGGTTACAATGAGCAGTTCTTC.

The table lists this clone with a count of one. The chain has TRBV30 and TRBJ1-2; 7 bases match TRBD1. With 1 base clipped from V and 5 bases from J, the junction kept 4 bases outside the gene matches. This CDR3 is built from 13 residues. Per germline, CDR1 GTSNPN and CDR2 SVGIG (reference sequence). The chain's CDR3 is CAWSAGTAYGYTF. The CDR3 region has the DNA TGTGCCTGGAGTGCCGGGACAGCTTATGGCTACACCTTC.

CDR3 sequence: CASSPDRVIYTEAFF. CDR3 sequence (DNA): TGTGCCAGCTCCCCAGACAGGGTGATCTACACTGAAGCTTTCTTT. The gene calls are TRBV18 and TRBJ1-1; 7 nucleotides align to TRBD1. Trimming cost V 6 bases and J 3 bases; bases outside gene matches: 10. CDR1 and CDR2 (germline): KGHSH, LQKENI. CDR3 length equals 15 residues.

The gene calls are TRBV30 and TRBJ1-1, with 7 bases aligning to TRBD1. The germline V gene has CDR1 GTSNPN and CDR2 SVGIG (reference sequence). With 2 bases clipped from V and 8 bases from J, the junction kept 8 bases outside the gene matches. The length of the CDR3 is 13 residues. CDR3 amino acids: CAWSFGRGREAFF. The CDR3 nucleotides read TGTGCCTGGAGTTTTGGTAGGGGGCGGGAAGCTTTCTTT.

This chain uses TRBV5-1 with TRBJ1-5, with 9 bases that match TRBD1. V shed 3 bases and J 7 bases; nucleotides not matched to a gene: 8. The CDR3 is made up of 15 amino acids. Germline V gene data show CDR1 as SGHRS and CDR2 as YFSETQ. CDR3: CASSWGTGMGQPQHF. As DNA, the CDR3 is TGCGCCAGCAGCTGGGGGACAGGGATGGGCCAGCCCCAGCATTTT.